This T cell receptor beta chain stems from a study of regulatory T cells in long-lasting Graves disease. Arm-PCR with iRepertoire HTBI primers amplified the CDR3 regions for these TCR beta libraries. TCRdb reprocessed the multiplex PCR reads via MiXCR and lists one record per CDR3 protein. The table lists over 500,000 distinct CDR3 sequences, about 16% of them singletons. This clonotype occurred many times. The germline CDR1 and CDR2 sequences are SEHNR and FQNEAQ (reference sequence). There are 12 residues in the CDR3. The ends were cut back, 1 base at V and 11 bases at J, with 9 bases in the middle. Time point defined: newly diagnosed GD, antithyroid drugs for less than 3 months. PBMCs provided the RNA from which the TCR library was made. This same sample was also taken into another study, of T cells in Graves' hyperthyroidism and ophthalmopathy. That work contributes: Diagnostic assessment was based on clinical symptoms, serum thyroxine and TRAb, thyroid ultrasound and orbital computed tomography. The TCR CDR3 first-round RT-PCR relied on the HTBI primer set.

Sequenced material: peripheral blood mononuclear cells (PBMCs), taken at new diagnosis, from a patient treated with antithyroid drugs. The sequence derives from a man in his late teens or twenties with Graves disease. The V call is TRBV7-9, the J call TRBJ2-1; D is uncertain. The CDR3 DNA sequence: TGTGCCAGCAGCTTAGGATTGGACCAGCAGTTCTTC. It codes for CASSLGLDQQFF.